There are a few counts of the clone carrying this T cell receptor (beta chain). Its antigen is not known. Unique molecular identifiers tagged the TCRbeta library. TCRdb reprocessed the PCR reads via MiXCR and lists one record per CDR3 protein. Of 530,000 or so distinct CDR3 sequences listed, approximately 30% were seen once; the top ten hold approximately 33%. This sample was taken from a study of T-cell reconstitution after alpha-beta-depleted transplantation in children. Study-level results: When one year had passed after transplant, most T-cell counts and diversity came from newly produced T cells.

V lost 4 bases, J lost 6 bases, and 14 bases lay in between. The CDR3 has 14 amino acids. The V gene is TRBV12-3 or TRBV12-4, the J gene TRBJ2-3; maybe TRBD2 (6 bases). The sequence derives from a boy less than two years old with Wiskott-Aldrich syndrome, due to receive a stem cell transplant. The sample here was PBMCs, taken before TCRalphabeta/CD19-depleted stem cell transplant. The DNA for the CDR3 is TGTGCCAGCAGTTCGTCCGGGACTGCTGATACGCAGTATTTT. Translation gives CASSSSGTADTQYF.